The 10 T cell receptor beta chains below all came from one sample that was sequenced in a study of blood T cell repertoires in COVID-19. This table comes from immunoSEQ multiplex PCR, and its TCRdb copy is limited to in-frame clones, with some not included. The sample consists of 90,000 to 100,000 clones, about nine tenths of them appearing once. Material for sequencing was peripheral blood. The source of these receptors is a man in his fifties or sixties with acute or convalescent COVID-19.

The chain is built from TRBV7-9 and TRBJ2-4; 7 positions match TRBD2. With V trimmed by 0 bases and J by 0 bases, 8 bases remained unmatched. Germline V lookup: CDR1 SEHNR, CDR2 FQNEAQ (reference sequence). This CDR3 comprises 18 residues. The CDR3 reads CASSLAHGGWEAKNIQYF. In DNA, the CDR3 is TGTGCCAGCAGCTTAGCGCACGGGGGGTGGGAAGCCAAAAACATTCAGTACTTC.

The chain uses TRBV6-5 and TRBJ2-3; maybe TRBD2 (5 bases). The CDR3 runs 15 residues. The V gene's germline CDR1 is MNHEY and CDR2 SVGAGI. Trimming cost V 7 bases and J 0 bases, with 14 bases left between them. The CDR3 loop is CASNDYLLSTDTQYF. CDR3 in DNA: TGTGCCAGCAACGACTACCTCCTAAGCACAGATACGCAGTATTTT.

In this sample, this clone turned up once. V gene TRBV30 combines with J gene TRBJ2-1; 9 nucleotides agree with TRBD2. CDR3 length: 14 residues. Germline CDR1 GTSNPN, CDR2 SVGIG (reference sequence). J was trimmed by 4 bases and V by 3 bases; bases with no gene match: 4. CDR3 in DNA: TGTGCCTGGAGGCGACTAGCGGAATACAATGAGCAGTTCTTC. Translated, it gives CAWRRLAEYNEQFF.

This chain joins TRBV6-5 and TRBJ1-6; D unclear. Trimming cost V 4 bases and J 9 bases, with 13 bases left between them. Germline assignment: CDR1 MNHEY and CDR2 SVGAGI. This CDR3 has 14 amino acids. In nucleotides, the CDR3 is TGTGCCAGCAGTTTCGACAATCGGCGTTCACCCCTCCACTTT. Encoded protein: CASSFDNRRSPLHF.

The V call is TRBV27, the J call TRBJ2-3, with TRBD2 matching 8 bases. This CDR3 has 13 amino acids. Germline V gene data show CDR1 as MNHEY and CDR2 as SMNVEV (reference sequence). The junction had 7 bases not matched to a gene; V was cut back by 8 bases and J by 6 bases. The CDR3 DNA is TGTGCCAGCGGAGGCGGGAGGCGGGATACGCAGTATTTT. Translating it yields CASGGGRRDTQYF.

V and J are TRBV9 and TRBJ2-3; TRBD2 agrees at 12 bases. J lost 5 bases, V lost 0 bases, and 4 bases had no gene match. This CDR3 has 16 amino acids. Germline values: CDR1 SGDLS, CDR2 YYNGEE. CDR3 residues: CASSVGTSGMIDTQYF. DNA for the CDR3: TGTGCCAGCAGCGTAGGGACTAGCGGGATGATAGATACGCAGTATTTT.

This chain uses TRBV12-5 with TRBJ2-3; TRBD1 might be the D (6 bases). The CDR3 has 15 amino acids. Germline CDR1 LGHNT, CDR2 FRNRAP. V was trimmed by 9 bases and J by 0 bases, leaving 16 bases between them. The CDR3 DNA follows: TGTGCTAGCGGCGGACAGTCCTTAAGCACAGATACGCAGTATTTT. It yields the protein CASGGQSLSTDTQYF.

The chain uses TRBV21-1 and TRBJ2-7; whether TRBD2, the table's D call, matches the DNA was not checked. TRBV21-1 is marked as a pseudogene. This CDR3 is 15 amino acids long. The CDR3 DNA follows: TGTGCCAGCAGTACGGCCCCCGGGAGGTCCTACGAGCAGTACTTC. It yields the protein CASSTAPGRSYEQYF.

The chain carries TRBV5-1 and TRBJ2-1; D might be TRBD2 (6 bases). The V gene's germline CDR1 is SGHRS and CDR2 YFSETQ. Trimming shortened V by 4 bases and J by 5 bases, and 13 bases separated the two germline ends. CDR3 length equals 14 residues. As DNA, the CDR3 is TGCGCCAGCAGCCTCTGGGACTCTGACAATGAGCAGTTCTTC. Translation gives CASSLWDSDNEQFF.

The V gene is TRBV7-6, the J gene TRBJ2-1, with D tentatively TRBD2 (6 bases). Germline V gene lookup returns CDR1 SGHVS and CDR2 FNYEAQ. Trimming cost V 2 bases and J 3 bases, with 14 bases left between them. CDR3 size: 16 residues. CDR3 sequence (DNA): TGTGCCAGCAGCTTAAGCGGGTCTTCGTTCTACAATGAGCAGTTCTTC. Translating it yields CASSLSGSSFYNEQFF.